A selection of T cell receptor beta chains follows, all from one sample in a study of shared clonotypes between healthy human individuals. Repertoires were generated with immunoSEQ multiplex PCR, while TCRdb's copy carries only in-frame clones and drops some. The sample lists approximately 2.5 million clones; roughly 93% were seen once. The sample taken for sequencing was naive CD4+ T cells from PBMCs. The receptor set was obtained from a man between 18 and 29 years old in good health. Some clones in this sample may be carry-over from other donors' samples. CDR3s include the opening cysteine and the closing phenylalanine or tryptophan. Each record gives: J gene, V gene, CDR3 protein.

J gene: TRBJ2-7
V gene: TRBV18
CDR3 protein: CASSPPSRSYEQYF

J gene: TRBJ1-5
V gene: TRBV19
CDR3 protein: CASSRWGGQPQHF

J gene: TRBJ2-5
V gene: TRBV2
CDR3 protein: CASSPGLGETQYF

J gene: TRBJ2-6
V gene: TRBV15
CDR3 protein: CATSRNSGGSSGANVLTF

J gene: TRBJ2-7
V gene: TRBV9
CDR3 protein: CASSVLGASYEQYF

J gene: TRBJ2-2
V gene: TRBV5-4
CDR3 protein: CASSLGLAGVGRELFF

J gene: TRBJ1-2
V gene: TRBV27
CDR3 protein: CASSLYLGSSVGYTF

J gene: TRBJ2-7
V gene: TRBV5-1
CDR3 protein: CASSLRDRGSEQYF

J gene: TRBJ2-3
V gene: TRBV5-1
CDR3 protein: CASEPSGSGTDTQYF

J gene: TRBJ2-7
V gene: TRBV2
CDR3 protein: CASSMQILGPYEQYF

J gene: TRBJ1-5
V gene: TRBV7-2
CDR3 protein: CASSLRDYYQPQHF

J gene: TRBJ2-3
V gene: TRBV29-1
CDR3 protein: CSVQTGVDTQYF

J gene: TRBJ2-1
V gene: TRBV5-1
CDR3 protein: CASSLGLAGIYNEQFF

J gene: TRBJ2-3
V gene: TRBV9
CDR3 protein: CASSGGSTSTDTQYF

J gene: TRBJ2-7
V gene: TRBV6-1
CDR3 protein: CASSAYGTRGTYEQYF

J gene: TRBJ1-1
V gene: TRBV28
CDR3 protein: CASGVGGRVEAFF

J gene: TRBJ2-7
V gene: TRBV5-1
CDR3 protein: CASSLSGVEYEQYF

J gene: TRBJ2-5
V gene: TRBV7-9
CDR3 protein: CASRQGTSGRGETQYF

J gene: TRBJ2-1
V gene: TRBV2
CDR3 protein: CASNRELVNEQFF

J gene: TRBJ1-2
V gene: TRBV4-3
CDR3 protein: CASSQQGALNYGYTF

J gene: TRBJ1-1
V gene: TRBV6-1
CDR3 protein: CASSRDRGIAEAFF

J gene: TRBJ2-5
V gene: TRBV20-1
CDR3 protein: CSASRGVVDF

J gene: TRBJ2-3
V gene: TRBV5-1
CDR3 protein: CASRNLAGNTDTQYF

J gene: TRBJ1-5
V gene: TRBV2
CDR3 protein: CASKGFNQPQHF

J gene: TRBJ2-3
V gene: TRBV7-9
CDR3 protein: CASSLVQADTQYF

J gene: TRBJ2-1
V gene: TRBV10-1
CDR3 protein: CASSEAGSSNEQFF

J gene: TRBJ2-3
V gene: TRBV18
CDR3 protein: CASSPTAVADTQYF

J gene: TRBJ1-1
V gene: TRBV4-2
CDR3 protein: CASSQDGGLGEAFF

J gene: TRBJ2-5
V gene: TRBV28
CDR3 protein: CASSLLQGQTQYF